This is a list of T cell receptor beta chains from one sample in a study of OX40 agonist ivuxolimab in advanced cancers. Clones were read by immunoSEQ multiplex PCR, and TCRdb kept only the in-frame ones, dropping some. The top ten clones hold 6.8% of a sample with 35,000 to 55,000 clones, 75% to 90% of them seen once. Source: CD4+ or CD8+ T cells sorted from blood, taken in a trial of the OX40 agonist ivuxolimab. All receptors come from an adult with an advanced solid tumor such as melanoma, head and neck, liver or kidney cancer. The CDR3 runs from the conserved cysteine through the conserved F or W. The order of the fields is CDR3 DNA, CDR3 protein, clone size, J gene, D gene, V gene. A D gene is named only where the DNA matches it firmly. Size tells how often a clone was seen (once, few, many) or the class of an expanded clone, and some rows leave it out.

CDR3 DNA: TGCGCCAGCAGCTCCCCCGGACGGGGACAAGAGACCCAGTACTTC
CDR3 protein: CASSSPGRGQETQYF
clone size: .
J gene: TRBJ2-5
D gene: .
V gene: TRBV5-1

CDR3 DNA: TGCGCCAGCAGCCTACGGACTAGCGGGAGATTGGGGAATGAGCAGTTCTTC
CDR3 protein: CASSLRTSGRLGNEQFF
clone size: few
J gene: TRBJ2-1
D gene: TRBD2
V gene: TRBV4-1

CDR3 DNA: TGTGCCAGCAGCCGATTCACAGATACGCAGTATTTT
CDR3 protein: CASSRFTDTQYF
clone size: .
J gene: TRBJ2-3
D gene: .
V gene: TRBV11-2

CDR3 DNA: TGCGCCAGCAGCTACGTTGACAGGGACGAGCAGTACTTC
CDR3 protein: CASSYVDRDEQYF
clone size: .
J gene: TRBJ2-7
D gene: TRBD1
V gene: TRBV5-1

CDR3 DNA: TGTGCCAGCAGCTTGGCCCTAGCCGACTACGAGCAGTACTTC
CDR3 protein: CASSLALADYEQYF
clone size: .
J gene: TRBJ2-7
D gene: .
V gene: TRBV5-6

CDR3 DNA: TGTGCCAGCTCACCACTGGTGGAACTGAACACTGAAGCTTTCTTT
CDR3 protein: CASSPLVELNTEAFF
clone size: once
J gene: TRBJ1-1
D gene: .
V gene: TRBV18

CDR3 DNA: TGTGCCAGTAGTGCGGACAGGGGCCTGAACAATGAGCAGTTCTTC
CDR3 protein: CASSADRGLNNEQFF
clone size: few
J gene: TRBJ2-1
D gene: TRBD1
V gene: TRBV19

CDR3 DNA: TGTGCTAGTGGTCCCGGGACAGGGACCGTAGTAGATGAGCAGTTCTTC
CDR3 protein: CASGPGTGTVVDEQFF
clone size: .
J gene: TRBJ2-1
D gene: TRBD1
V gene: TRBV12-5

CDR3 DNA: TGTGCCAGCAGCTATTTGGGCAATGAGCAGTTCTTC
CDR3 protein: CASSYLGNEQFF
clone size: few
J gene: TRBJ2-1
D gene: .
V gene: TRBV11-2

CDR3 DNA: TGTGCCAGCAGCTGGTCGAACACTGAAGCTTTCTTT
CDR3 protein: CASSWSNTEAFF
clone size: once
J gene: TRBJ1-1
D gene: .
V gene: TRBV5-4

CDR3 DNA: TGTGCCAGCTTGATAGCGGGCCACCTCTCCTACGAGCAGTACTTC
CDR3 protein: CASLIAGHLSYEQYF
clone size: few
J gene: TRBJ2-7
D gene: TRBD2
V gene: TRBV2

CDR3 DNA: TGTGCCAGCAGCTTTTCCGGGTCTGAAGCTTTCTTT
CDR3 protein: CASSFSGSEAFF
clone size: .
J gene: TRBJ1-1
D gene: .
V gene: TRBV5-4

CDR3 DNA: TGTGCCAGCAGCAAACAACCGGGACAGGGGGCTGCTGAAGCTTTCTTT
CDR3 protein: CASSKQPGQGAAEAFF
clone size: .
J gene: TRBJ1-1
D gene: TRBD1
V gene: TRBV9

CDR3 DNA: TGTGCCAGCACGCGGGGGGCCAACGTCCTGACTTTC
CDR3 protein: CASTRGANVLTF
clone size: .
J gene: TRBJ2-6
D gene: .
V gene: TRBV25-1

CDR3 DNA: TGTGCCAGCAGCGCGCGGACAGGAGCTACAGGAAACACCATATATTTT
CDR3 protein: CASSARTGATGNTIYF
clone size: .
J gene: TRBJ1-3
D gene: TRBD1
V gene: TRBV7-9

CDR3 DNA: TGTGCCAGCAGCTTACTAACAGGGAGAGACACTGAAGCTTTCTTT
CDR3 protein: CASSLLTGRDTEAFF
clone size: few
J gene: TRBJ1-1
D gene: .
V gene: TRBV5-4

CDR3 DNA: TGTGCCAGCAGCCCCAGACTACAGAACACCATATATTTT
CDR3 protein: CASSPRLQNTIYF
clone size: .
J gene: TRBJ1-3
D gene: .
V gene: TRBV7-2

CDR3 DNA: TGTGCCAGCAGACACGGTGCCAGGGAGGGAGAGACCCAGTACTTC
CDR3 protein: CASRHGAREGETQYF
clone size: once
J gene: TRBJ2-5
D gene: TRBD2
V gene: TRBV5-4

CDR3 DNA: TGTGCCAGCAGCTCCCCCGATACGCAGTATTTT
CDR3 protein: CASSSPDTQYF
clone size: .
J gene: TRBJ2-3
D gene: .
V gene: TRBV5-4

CDR3 DNA: TGTGCCAGCAGCTCTACAGGGGGCCTCGACGAGCAGTACTTC
CDR3 protein: CASSSTGGLDEQYF
clone size: .
J gene: TRBJ2-7
D gene: TRBD1
V gene: TRBV5-4

CDR3 DNA: TGTGCCAGCAGTTTACGACAGGCCCAAGAGACCCAGTACTTC
CDR3 protein: CASSLRQAQETQYF
clone size: .
J gene: TRBJ2-5
D gene: .
V gene: TRBV6-6

CDR3 DNA: TGTGCCAGCAGCGTTGGACTAGCGGGACCCAATGAGCAGTTCTTC
CDR3 protein: CASSVGLAGPNEQFF
clone size: .
J gene: TRBJ2-1
D gene: TRBD2
V gene: TRBV7-7

CDR3 DNA: TGTGCCAGCAGTCGGGGAACTTTTCGCTCCTATGGCTACACCTTC
CDR3 protein: CASSRGTFRSYGYTF
clone size: .
J gene: TRBJ1-2
D gene: .
V gene: TRBV2

CDR3 DNA: TGCAGCGTTGAGGACCCGACAGCCGTAGCTGAAGCTTTCTTT
CDR3 protein: CSVEDPTAVAEAFF
clone size: .
J gene: TRBJ1-1
D gene: .
V gene: TRBV29-1

CDR3 DNA: TGTGCCAGCAGTGAAGTATCGGGGGCATACGATCCCTACGAGCAGTACTTC
CDR3 protein: CASSEVSGAYDPYEQYF
clone size: .
J gene: TRBJ2-7
D gene: .
V gene: TRBV6-1

CDR3 DNA: TGTGCCAGCAGTTACGCGGGGTCAGCTGAGCAGTTCTTC
CDR3 protein: CASSYAGSAEQFF
clone size: .
J gene: TRBJ2-1
D gene: .
V gene: TRBV6-6